One sample yielded the 20 T cell receptor beta chains listed below, sequenced in a study of blood T cell repertoires in COVID-19. TCRdb keeps only in-frame clones here, not all; method: immunoSEQ multiplex PCR. The profile shows 200,000 or so clones, over 75% of them singletons. The material sequenced was peripheral blood. The receptors shown here come from a man aged 40-49 years with active or convalescent COVID-19.

The V gene is TRBV5-1, the J gene TRBJ2-1; 7 bases line up with TRBD1. V lost 4 bases, J lost 7 bases, and 2 bases stayed unmatched. From germline, CDR1 is SGHRS and CDR2 YFSETQ. There are 12 residues in the CDR3. The CDR3 DNA reads as TGCGCCAGCAGCGAGGGGGCTAATGAGCAGTTCTTC. Amino acid sequence: CASSEGANEQFF. Supplemented by reference TRBV5-1 and TRBJ2-1, the full variable domain reads KAGVTQTPRYLIKTRGQQVTLSCSPISGHRSVSWYQQTPGQGLQFLFEYFSETQRNKGNFPGRFSGRQFSNSRSEMNVSTLELGDSALYLCASSEGANEQFFGPGTRLTVL.

This clone appeared once. The chain employs TRBV28 and TRBJ2-7, with D uncertain. This CDR3 is 11 amino acids long. V was cut by 11 bases and J by 5 bases, with 13 bases left in between. Germline-derived CDR1 and CDR2 are MDHEN and SYDVKM. This chain's CDR3 is CAGGLLHEQYF. The CDR3 nucleotides read TGTGCCGGTGGCCTGCTCCACGAGCAGTACTTC.

The chain uses TRBV18 and TRBJ1-4; D call uncertain. Germline V gene data show CDR1 as KGHSH and CDR2 as LQKENI. Trimming stripped 3 bases from V and 5 bases from J, with 10 bases between. The CDR3 is 14 amino acids. The CDR3 protein is CASSPRGGNEKLFF. CDR3 nucleotide sequence: TGTGCCAGCTCACCCCGGGGAGGGAATGAAAAACTGTTTTTT. The complete variable domain, with remaining parts taken from reference TRBV18 and TRBJ1-4, reads NAGVMQNPRHLVRRRGQEARLRCSPMKGHSHVYWYRQLPEEGLKFMVYLQKENIIDESGMPKERFSAEFPKEGPSILRIQQVVRGDSAAYFCASSPRGGNEKLFFGSGTQLSVL.

The chain employs TRBV5-6 and TRBJ2-2, with a possible D match to TRBD2 (5 bases). From germline, CDR1 is SGHDT and CDR2 YYEEEE. With 1 base removed from V and 6 bases from J, the gap between germline ends came to 19 bases. There are 17 residues in the CDR3. The DNA for the CDR3 is TGTGCCAGCAGCTTGTATACCGGGGTCATAAGTTCCGGGGAGCTGTTTTTT. It encodes CASSLYTGVISSGELFF.

The chain combines TRBV18 with TRBJ1-1; D perhaps matches TRBD1 (5 bases). The length of the CDR3 is 16 residues. Germline CDR1 KGHSH, CDR2 LQKENI. V lost 2 bases and J 1 base, leaving 14 bases between the germline ends. The CDR3 protein is CASSPFERGGNTEAFF. The CDR3 coding sequence is TGTGCCAGCTCACCATTTGAAAGGGGCGGGAACACTGAAGCTTTCTTT.

The chain links TRBV5-1 to TRBJ2-7; 9 bases are a match to TRBD1. Germline assignment: CDR1 SGHRS and CDR2 YFSETQ. The CDR3 has 16 residues. V shed 0 bases, J shed 2 bases, and the junction held 6 bases outside the gene matches. CDR3 protein: CASSLAKGTGTYEQYF. The CDR3 nucleotides are TGCGCCAGCAGCTTGGCCAAGGGGACAGGGACCTACGAGCAGTACTTC.

This rearrangement joins TRBV7-2 to TRBJ1-2, with 7 bases identical to TRBD1. Germline loops: CDR1 SGHTA, CDR2 FQGNSA. The CDR3 loop spans 14 amino acids. Trimming removed 5 bases from V and 2 bases from J; junction bases left unmatched: 5. CDR3 amino acids: CASSPLDRNYGYTF. Written as DNA, the CDR3 is TGTGCCAGCAGCCCTCTGGACAGGAACTATGGCTACACCTTC.

This clone was seen a single time. The rearrangement links TRBV18 to TRBJ2-1, with 9 bases matching TRBD2. Germline-derived CDR1 and CDR2 are KGHSH and LQKENI. This CDR3 has 17 amino acids. J lost 5 bases, V lost 2 bases, and 10 bases had no gene match. The CDR3 sequence: CASSPLEAGGPHNEQFF. The CDR3 nucleotides read TGTGCCAGCTCACCATTGGAGGCGGGAGGGCCCCACAATGAGCAGTTCTTC.

This clone was picked up a small number of times. The chain combines TRBV28 with TRBJ1-3, with unresolved D. Germline loops: CDR1 MDHEN, CDR2 SYDVKM. The CDR3 extends over 18 amino acids. V was clipped by 3 bases and J by 0 bases, with 18 bases between them. The CDR3 DNA follows: TGTGCCAGCAGTTTCTTTTTAACTGGAGTACTCTCTGGAAACACCATATATTTT. Encoded protein: CASSFFLTGVLSGNTIYF.

The V and J genes are TRBV10-1 and TRBJ2-7; maybe TRBD1 (5 bases). This CDR3 spans 14 amino acids. Germline V lookup: CDR1 WNHNN, CDR2 SYGVQD (reference sequence). The germline V and J ends were trimmed by 0 bases and 7 bases, with 13 bases remaining between them. CDR3 residues: CASSESRREREQYF. The CDR3 region has the DNA TGCGCCAGCAGTGAGTCTCGCAGGGAACGAGAGCAGTACTTC.

The J gene is TRBJ2-2, the V gene TRBV5-1; TRBD2 matches at 7 bases. The CDR3 is made up of 16 amino acids. V shed 0 bases and J 4 bases; nucleotides not matched to a gene: 6. Germline values: CDR1 SGHRS, CDR2 YFSETQ. The CDR3 DNA is TGCGCCAGCAGCTTGGATCCGGGAGGCGTCACCGGGGAGCTGTTTTTT. It is translated as CASSLDPGGVTGELFF.

The chain couples TRBV7-9 to TRBJ2-1; TRBD2 matches 10 bases. The CDR3 contains 15 residues. The V segment lost 2 bases and the J segment 8 bases; nucleotides outside the gene matches: 6. Germline values: CDR1 SEHNR, CDR2 FQNEAQ (reference sequence). CDR3 sequence reads: CASSLLAGDRDEQFF. DNA for the CDR3: TGTGCCAGCAGCTTACTAGCGGGAGATCGCGATGAGCAGTTCTTC.

The gene calls are TRBV4-2 and TRBJ1-2; tentatively, D is TRBD1 (6 bases). This CDR3 region has 15 residues. Trimming cost V 2 bases and J 1 base, with 11 bases left between them. Germline-derived CDR1 and CDR2 are LGHNA and YNFKEQ. CDR3 sequence: CASSQLQGINYGYTF. The CDR3 DNA reads TGTGCCAGCAGCCAACTTCAGGGGATTAACTATGGCTACACCTTC.

This clone was counted a single time. The genes are TRBV9 and TRBJ2-1, with a possible D match to TRBD2 (6 bases). Trimming took 4 bases from V and 1 from J, leaving 12 bases between them. This CDR3 is built from 15 residues. CDR1 and CDR2 (germline): SGDLS, YYNGEE. CDR3 DNA: TGTGCCAGCAGCATTGGGGGGAATTCCTACAATGAGCAGTTCTTC. This codes for CASSIGGNSYNEQFF. The full variable domain, with the rest looked up from reference TRBV9 and TRBJ2-1, is DSGVTQTPKHLITATGQRVTLRCSPRSGDLSVYWYQQSLDQGLQFLIQYYNGEERAKGNILERFSAQQFPDLHSELNLSSLELGDSALYFCASSIGGNSYNEQFFGPGTRLTVL.

V usage is TRBV9 and J usage is TRBJ2-3, with TRBD2 identical over 8 bases. The V gene's germline CDR1 is SGDLS and CDR2 YYNGEE. Trimming removed 2 bases from V and 2 bases from J; junction bases left unmatched: 7. The CDR3 has 16 residues. CDR3 DNA sequence: TGTGCCAGCAGCGTGCGAGCGGGGGACCCCACAGATACGCAGTATTTT. It specifies CASSVRAGDPTDTQYF. Full variable domain (rest looked up from reference TRBV9 and TRBJ2-3): DSGVTQTPKHLITATGQRVTLRCSPRSGDLSVYWYQQSLDQGLQFLIQYYNGEERAKGNILERFSAQQFPDLHSELNLSSLELGDSALYFCASSVRAGDPTDTQYFGPGTRLTVL.

This rearrangement joins TRBV27 to TRBJ1-4; D is possibly TRBD1 (5 bases). This CDR3 region has 15 residues. V lost 2 bases and J lost 8, with 15 bases in between. Germline CDR1 reads MNHEY; CDR2 reads SMNVEV (reference sequence). CDR3 residues: CASSLRSAGHEKLFF. The DNA of the CDR3 is TGTGCCAGCAGTTTAAGGAGTGCAGGGCACGAAAAACTGTTTTTT.

V usage is TRBV5-1 and J usage is TRBJ2-5; D is perhaps TRBD1 (5 bases). V lost 6 bases, J lost 5 bases, and 23 bases lay in between. This CDR3 has 16 amino acids. Germline V CDR1 and CDR2: SGHRS, YFSETQ. CDR3 residues: CASKNRQSRSGETQYF. CDR3 DNA sequence: TGCGCCAGCAAAAATAGACAGTCCCGGTCCGGGGAGACCCAGTACTTC.

The chain is built from TRBV29-1 and TRBJ2-7; D unresolved. V was trimmed by 6 bases and J by 3 bases, leaving 9 bases between them. This CDR3 spans 11 amino acids. CDR1 is SQVTM, CDR2 ANQGSEA, per germline. In DNA, the CDR3 is TGCAGCGTCCCTAACGGCTACGAGCAGTACTTC. This encodes CSVPNGYEQYF.

This sequence joins TRBV19 and TRBJ1-5, with a possible D match to TRBD1 (6 bases). Trimming left V 5 bases short and J 9 bases short, with 20 bases between. The CDR3 sequence is 15 residues long. Germline V gives CDR1 LNHDA, CDR2 SQIVND (reference sequence). CDR3 sequence reads: CASSSTGPASGPQHF. The CDR3 nucleotides read TGTGCCAGTAGTTCTACAGGGCCAGCCTCGGGGCCCCAGCATTTT.

The rearrangement joins TRBV7-8 to TRBJ1-6, with TRBD1 identical over 7 bases. Germline-derived CDR1 and CDR2 are SGHVS and FQNEAQ. The V and J ends lost 4 bases and 7 bases, in that order; junction bases with no gene match: 7. The CDR3 runs to 15 residues. DNA for the CDR3: TGTGCCAGCAGCTCCTCAGGGGGGAGGAATTCACCCCTCCACTTT. This codes for CASSSSGGRNSPLHF.